These 14 T cell receptor beta chains originate from one sample sequenced in a study of OX40 agonist ivuxolimab in advanced cancers. Clones were sequenced by immunoSEQ multiplex PCR, and TCRdb holds only the in-frame ones, with some missing. The sample has some 83,000 clones, roughly 80% seen once; the top ten hold less than 9.5%. Here the sequenced sample was CD4+ or CD8+ T cells sorted from blood, taken in a trial of the OX40 agonist ivuxolimab. These receptor sequences come from an adult with an advanced solid tumor such as melanoma, head and neck, liver or kidney cancer.

The V gene is TRBV5-6, the J gene TRBJ2-4; the D is unclear. V was trimmed by 4 bases and J by 0 bases, leaving 11 bases between them. Per the germline V gene, CDR1 is SGHDT and CDR2 is YYEEEE. The CDR3 is 15 residues long. For the CDR3, the DNA is TGTGCCAGCAGCGAGGTTGCCTTAGCCAAAAACATTCAGTACTTC. Its translation: CASSEVALAKNIQYF.

The chain couples TRBV5-1 to TRBJ2-1, with 10 bases matching TRBD2. The CDR3 runs 16 residues. Germline V gene data show CDR1 as SGHRS and CDR2 as YFSETQ. The V and J ends lost 2 bases and 5 bases, in that order; junction bases with no gene match: 7. The DNA of the CDR3 is TGCGCCAGCAGCTTTACTAGCGGGACCCTCAACAATGAGCAGTTCTTC. Protein: CASSFTSGTLNNEQFF.

This chain links TRBV30 with TRBJ1-5; D is ambiguous. Germline assignment: CDR1 GTSNPN and CDR2 SVGIG (reference sequence). This CDR3 region has 16 residues. V was shortened by 1 base and J by 0 bases, with 13 bases between the two germline ends. DNA for the CDR3: TGTGCCTGGAGTGCGGGCGGGGTGGGTAGCAATCAGCCCCAGCATTTT. This gives the protein CAWSAGGVGSNQPQHF.

V is TRBV30 and J is TRBJ1-1, with D unresolved. The CDR3 has 12 amino acids. Germline assignment: CDR1 GTSNPN and CDR2 SVGIG (reference sequence). V was pared by 3 bases and J by 1 base, with 6 bases between. In DNA, the CDR3 is TGTGCCTGGAGACCGAGGAACACTGAAGCTTTCTTT. As protein: CAWRPRNTEAFF. The whole variable domain, filled in from reference TRBV30 and TRBJ1-1, reads SQTIHQWPATLVQPVGSPLSLECTVEGTSNPNLYWYRQAAGRGLQLLFYSVGIGQISSEVPQNLSASRPQDRQFILSSKKLLLSDSGFYLCAWRPRNTEAFFGQGTRLTVV.

The chain employs TRBV6-5 and TRBJ2-3, with TRBD1 matching 9 bases. CDR1 and CDR2 (germline): MNHEY, SVGAGI. The length of the CDR3 is 15 residues. Trimming at V came to 5 bases and at J to 5 bases, leaving 8 bases not matched to a gene. Here the CDR3 reads CASSPGQGKGDTQYF. Written as DNA, the CDR3 is TGTGCCAGCAGTCCCGGACAGGGGAAGGGAGATACGCAGTATTTT.

CDR3 amino acids: CASTGTPGVEVQYF. CDR3 sequence (DNA): TGTGCCAGCACTGGGACACCTGGGGTGGAGGTCCAGTACTTC. This chain uses TRBV6-1 with TRBJ2-5, with D tentatively TRBD1 (6 bases). Trimming left V 7 bases short and J 10 bases short, with 22 bases between. Germline CDR1 and CDR2: MNHNS and SASEGT. The CDR3 has 14 amino acids.

The chain recombines TRBV7-2 with TRBJ2-6, with D unresolved. Trimming took 3 bases from V and 3 from J, leaving 3 bases between them. Germline V gene lookup returns CDR1 SGHTA and CDR2 FQGNSA. The CDR3 runs to 13 residues. The CDR3 loop reads CASSFFGANVLTF. As DNA, the CDR3 is TGTGCCAGCAGCTTTTTTGGGGCCAACGTCCTGACTTTC.

CDR3 in DNA: TGTGCCAGCAGCTCCGGACAGCTCTCTGGAAACACCATATATTTT. Protein: CASSSGQLSGNTIYF. The J gene is TRBJ1-3, the V gene TRBV9; weak D call: TRBD1 (6 bases). Per germline, CDR1 SGDLS and CDR2 YYNGEE. The CDR3 loop spans 15 amino acids. V was clipped by 4 bases and J by 0 bases, with 11 bases between them.

Details on this clone: One end of the junction does not line up with germline, which may come from a read error. V gene TRBV7-7 combines with J gene TRBJ2-7, with D possibly matching TRBD2 (6 bases). The CDR3 sequence is 14 residues long. Germline V gene data show CDR1 as SSHAT and CDR2 as FNYEAQ (reference sequence). The CDR3 loop reads CASSQRVPSYEQYF. The CDR3 region has the DNA TGTGCTAGCAGCCAGCGGGTCCCTTCTTACGAGCAGTACTTC. Complete variable domain (other parts from reference TRBV7-7 and TRBJ2-7): GAGVSQSPRYKVTKRGQDVTLRCDPISSHATLYWYQQALGQGPEFLTYFNYEAQPDKSGLPSDRFSAERPEGSISTLTIQRTEQRDSAMYRCASSQRVPSYEQYFGPGTRLTVT.

The chain has TRBV10-3 and TRBJ1-1; D is ambiguous. The V gene lost 8 bases and the J gene lost 1 base, with 8 bases spanning the gap. Germline lookup yields CDR1 ENHRY and CDR2 SYGVKD. This CDR3 region has 12 residues. This CDR3 is CAIRGSNTEAFF. DNA of the CDR3: TGTGCCATCCGAGGATCGAACACTGAAGCTTTCTTT.

This clone appeared a single time. The chain is built from TRBV11-2 and TRBJ1-6; D is unresolved. Germline loops: CDR1 SGHAT, CDR2 FQNNGV. The CDR3 contains 16 residues. Trimming took 1 base from V and 0 from J, leaving 7 bases between them. Here the CDR3 DNA reads TGTGCCAGCAGCTTAGTTCCAGACTCCTATAATTCACCCCTCCACTTT. Amino acids: CASSLVPDSYNSPLHF.

J is TRBJ2-7 and V is TRBV13; tentative D call: TRBD2 (6 bases). Trimming cost V 3 bases and J 2 bases, with 14 bases left between them. The CDR3 extends over 15 amino acids. Germline CDR1 and CDR2: PRHDT and FYEKMQ (reference sequence). The CDR3 DNA reads as TGTGCCAGCAGCTTGAGCGGTAGCGGAGCCTACGAGCAGTACTTC. It yields the protein CASSLSGSGAYEQYF.

The chain joins TRBV9 to TRBJ2-5, with TRBD2 identical over 8 bases. The DNA matches TRBJ2-7 better at its end, which makes the J call doubtful. This CDR3 contains 15 residues. Germline CDR1 is SGDLS and CDR2 is YYNGEE. For the CDR3, the DNA is TGTGCCAGCAGCGCGGGGGGGCGCGGGTCCCACGAGCAGTACTTC. This gives the protein CASSAGGRGSHEQYF.

J is TRBJ2-7 and V is TRBV5-1; D may be TRBD1 or TRBD2 (5 bases each). Germline CDR1 and CDR2: SGHRS and YFSETQ. Trimming took 5 bases from V and 7 from J, leaving 13 bases between them. CDR3 length equals 12 residues. DNA for the CDR3: TGCGCCAGCAGAGATCAGTGGGGGGAGCAGTACTTC. Translating it yields CASRDQWGEQYF.